This T cell receptor beta chain was sequenced for a study of blood T cell repertoires in COVID-19 (dated by TCRdb to the early 2020s). Turning to the overall study: The collaborator samples originated in the United States, Italy and Spain and spanned the acute and convalescent phases of COVID-19. The prospective study material was composed of cDNA or gDNA derived from T cells, B-cell-depleted T cells, or PBMCs. Subjects who had been exposed to COVID-19, were actively infected with it, or had recovered from it provided the deeply sampled blood TCRbeta repertoires that made up the dataset. The repertoires were released in a freely available public database intended as a resource for research on the immune response to SARS-CoV-2. The samples were drawn from the first 160 participants of the ongoing ImmuneRACE study and from 950 to 1,500 subjects provided by 6 global collaborators. Nearly every sample came with metadata listing a de-identified subject ID, COVID-19 status, age in years and sex. Where HLA class I and class II types were available, the types were taken from metadata supplied by the sample provider, not from assay-based typing.

Collaborating institutions collected whole blood in K2EDTA tubes following their own protocols. For TCRbeta analysis, collaborator samples were shipped as frozen whole blood, as isolated PBMCs, or as DNA extracted from either sample type. The immunoSEQ Assay, a bias-controlled multiplex PCR, was used to amplify TCRbeta CDR3 regions from genomic DNA. The source study handled its data this way. The number of nucleated cells in each sample was estimated from the amplification of reference gene primers within the assay. Sequence reads were collapsed and filtered to measure the absolute abundance of every unique TCRbeta CDR3 rearrangement. Productive Simpson clonality was computed per sample as the square root of Simpson's diversity index over productive rearrangements. The table comes from immuneACCESS by way of TCRdb, which keeps in-frame sequences with V and J called. Part of the clones is missing from these tables; in studies checked, under half for an unresolved V gene and the rest for unknown reasons. Clone size and V and J calls were adopted from that table, with D and trimming inferred from the DNA. Present in this sample are over 250,000 clones, 85% of which were seen just once. The biggest ten clones account for about an eighth of the sample.

The investigation overall reported the following: How much clinical and demographic metadata was included differed by source and by participant, and the metadata was provided uncurated.

Of note for this clone: Its specific antigen is unknown. Base qualities are not recorded, but no much larger clone differs from it by a single base.

Sequencing used peripheral blood. This TCR came from a human donor in a cohort sampled during active COVID-19.

The sequenced DNA: TGTGCCAGCAGCGTAGGTGGAGGGGGCGGAGAAAAACTGTTTTTT. Translated, it reads CASSVGGGGGEKLFF. The sequence links TRBV9 to TRBJ1-4; 7 bases in between match TRBD1. The germline V gene gives CDR1 as SGDLS and CDR2 as YYNGEE. Unmatched junction bases come to 7, with V trimmed by 0 bases and J by 8 bases. From the cysteine up to the phenylalanine, the CDR3 has a length of 15 residues. Left in the record is the CDR3 DNA by itself, 45 bases read in frame from the first base.